The T cell receptor beta chain described here comes from a study of blood T cell repertoires in COVID-19. Overall study context: T cells, B-cell-depleted T cells, or PBMCs supplied cDNA or gDNA.

In terms of age and location, participants ranged from roughly 18 to 100 years and lived in approximately 24 US areas. Contact with a PCR-confirmed or clinician-diagnosed COVID-19 case occurred within 2 weeks of entry. Some clones are missing from TCRdb's copy, which holds only in-frame ones; the method was immunoSEQ multiplex PCR. Of about 430,000 clones listed, roughly 84% are singletons. V was shortened by 0 bases and J by 0 bases, with 14 bases between the two germline ends. The CDR3 loop spans 16 amino acids. Looked up from germline, CDR1 is SQVTM and CDR2 is ANQGSEA. The V and J genes are TRBV29-1 and TRBJ2-5, with a tentative D call TRBD1 (6 bases). The sequencing input was PBMCs or T cells enriched from blood (not recorded which). The receptor was isolated from a woman in her late teens or twenties who had been exposed to COVID-19. The CDR3 loop reads CSVEEGGTLNQETQYF. For the CDR3, the DNA is TGCAGCGTTGAAGAGGGTGGGACACTCAACCAAGAGACCCAGTACTTC. Supplemented by reference TRBV29-1 and TRBJ2-5, the full variable domain reads SAVISQKPSRDICQRGTSLTIQCQVDSQVTMMFWYRQQPGQSLTLIATANQGSEATYESGFVIDKFPISRPNLTFSTLTVSNMSPEDSSIYLCSVEEGGTLNQETQYFGPGTRLLVL.